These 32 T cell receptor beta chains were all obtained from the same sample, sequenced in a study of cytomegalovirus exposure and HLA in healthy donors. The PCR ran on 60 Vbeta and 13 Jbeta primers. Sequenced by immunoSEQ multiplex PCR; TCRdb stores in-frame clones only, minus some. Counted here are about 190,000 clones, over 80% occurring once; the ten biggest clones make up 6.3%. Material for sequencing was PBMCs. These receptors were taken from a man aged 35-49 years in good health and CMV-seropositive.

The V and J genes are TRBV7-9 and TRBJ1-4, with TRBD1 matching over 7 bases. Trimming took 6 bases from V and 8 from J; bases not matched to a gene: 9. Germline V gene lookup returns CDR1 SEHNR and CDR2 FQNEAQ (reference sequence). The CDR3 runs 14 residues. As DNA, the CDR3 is TGTGCCAGCAGTTTCTGGACAGGAGAGGAAAAACTGTTTTTT. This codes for CASSFWTGEEKLFF. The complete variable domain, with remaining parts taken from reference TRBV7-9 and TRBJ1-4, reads DTGVSQNPRHKITKRGQNVTFRCDPISEHNRLYWYRQTLGQGPEFLTYFQNEAQLEKSRLLSDRFSAERPKGSFSTLEIQRTEQGDSAMYLCASSFWTGEEKLFFGSGTQLSVL.

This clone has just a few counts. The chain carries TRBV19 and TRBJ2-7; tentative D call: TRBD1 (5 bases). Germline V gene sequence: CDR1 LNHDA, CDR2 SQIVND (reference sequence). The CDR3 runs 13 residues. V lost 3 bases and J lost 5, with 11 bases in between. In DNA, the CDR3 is TGTGCCAGTAGTATTAGGGGTTCCCACGAGCAGTACTTC. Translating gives CASSIRGSHEQYF.

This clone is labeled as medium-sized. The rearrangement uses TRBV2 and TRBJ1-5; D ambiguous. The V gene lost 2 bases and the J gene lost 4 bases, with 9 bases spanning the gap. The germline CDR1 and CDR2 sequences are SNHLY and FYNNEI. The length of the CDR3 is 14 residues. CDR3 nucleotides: TGTGCCAGCAGTGAAAGTTACAGAAATCAGCCCCAGCATTTT. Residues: CASSESYRNQPQHF.

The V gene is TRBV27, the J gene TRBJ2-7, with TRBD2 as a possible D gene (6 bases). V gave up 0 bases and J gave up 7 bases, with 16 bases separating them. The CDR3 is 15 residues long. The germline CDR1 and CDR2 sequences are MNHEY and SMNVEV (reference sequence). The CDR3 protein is CASSLSGTGAGEQYF. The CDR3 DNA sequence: TGTGCCAGCAGTTTATCTGGCACCGGGGCGGGAGAGCAGTACTTC.

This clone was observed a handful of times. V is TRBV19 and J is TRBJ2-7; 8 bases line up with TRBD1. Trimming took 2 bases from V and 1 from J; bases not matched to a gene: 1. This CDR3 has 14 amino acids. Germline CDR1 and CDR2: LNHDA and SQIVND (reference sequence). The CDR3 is CASSITGGSYEQYF. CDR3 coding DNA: TGTGCCAGTAGTATAACAGGGGGATCCTACGAGCAGTACTTC. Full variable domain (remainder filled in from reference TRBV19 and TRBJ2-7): DGGITQSPKYLFRKEGQNVTLSCEQNLNHDAMYWYRQDPGQGLRLIYYSQIVNDFQKGDIAEGYSVSREKKESFPLTVTSAQKNPTAFYLCASSITGGSYEQYFGPGTRLTVT.

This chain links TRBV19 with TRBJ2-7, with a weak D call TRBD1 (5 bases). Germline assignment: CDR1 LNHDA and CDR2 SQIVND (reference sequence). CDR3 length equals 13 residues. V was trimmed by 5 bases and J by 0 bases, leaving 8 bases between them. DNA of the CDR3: TGTGCCAGTAGTTTGACAGTCTCCTACGAGCAGTACTTC. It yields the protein CASSLTVSYEQYF.

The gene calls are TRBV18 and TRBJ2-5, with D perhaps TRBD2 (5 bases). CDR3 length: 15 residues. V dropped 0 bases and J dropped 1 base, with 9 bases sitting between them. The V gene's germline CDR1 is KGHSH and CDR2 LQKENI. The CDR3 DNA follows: TGTGCCAGCTCACCACCATCGGGGTCCCAAGAGACCCAGTACTTC. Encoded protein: CASSPPSGSQETQYF.

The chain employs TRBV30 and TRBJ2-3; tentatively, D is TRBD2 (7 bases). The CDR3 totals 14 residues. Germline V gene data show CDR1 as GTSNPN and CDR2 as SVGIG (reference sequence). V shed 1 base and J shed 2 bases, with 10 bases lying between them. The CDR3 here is CAWSARGATDTQYF. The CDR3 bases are TGTGCCTGGAGTGCACGGGGGGCCACAGATACGCAGTATTTT.

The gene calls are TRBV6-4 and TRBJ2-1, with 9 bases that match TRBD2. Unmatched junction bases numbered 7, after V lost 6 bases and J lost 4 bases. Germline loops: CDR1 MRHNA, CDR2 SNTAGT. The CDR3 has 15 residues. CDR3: CASSLLAGTYNEQFF. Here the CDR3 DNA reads TGTGCCAGCAGCCTACTAGCGGGTACATACAATGAGCAGTTCTTC.

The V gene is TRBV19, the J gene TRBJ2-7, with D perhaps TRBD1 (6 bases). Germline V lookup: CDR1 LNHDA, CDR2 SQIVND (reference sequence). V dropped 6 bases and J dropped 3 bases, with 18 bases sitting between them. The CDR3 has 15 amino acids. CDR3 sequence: CASRGQRRGNYEQYF. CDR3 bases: TGTGCCAGTAGGGGGCAGCGAAGGGGGAACTACGAGCAGTACTTC.

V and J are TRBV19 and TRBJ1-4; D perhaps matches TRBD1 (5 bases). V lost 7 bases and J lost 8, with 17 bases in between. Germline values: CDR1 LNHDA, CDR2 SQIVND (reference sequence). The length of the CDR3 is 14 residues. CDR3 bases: TGTGCCAGTAAGAGTAGGCAGGGTCGCGAAAAACTGTTTTTT. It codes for CASKSRQGREKLFF.

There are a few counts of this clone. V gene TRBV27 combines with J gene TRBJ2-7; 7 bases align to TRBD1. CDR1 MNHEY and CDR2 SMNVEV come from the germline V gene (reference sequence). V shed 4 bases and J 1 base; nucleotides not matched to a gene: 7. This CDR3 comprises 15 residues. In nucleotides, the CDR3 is TGTGCCAGCAGTTCGGACAGGTCAATTTCCTACGAGCAGTACTTC. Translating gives CASSSDRSISYEQYF.

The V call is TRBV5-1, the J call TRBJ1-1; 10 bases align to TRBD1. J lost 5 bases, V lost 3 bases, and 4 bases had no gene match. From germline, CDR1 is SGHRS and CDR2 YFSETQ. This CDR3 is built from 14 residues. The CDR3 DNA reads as TGCGCCAGCAGCTCCGGGACAGGGGTGACTGAAGCTTTCTTT. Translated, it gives CASSSGTGVTEAFF. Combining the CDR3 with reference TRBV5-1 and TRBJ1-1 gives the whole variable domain KAGVTQTPRYLIKTRGQQVTLSCSPISGHRSVSWYQQTPGQGLQFLFEYFSETQRNKGNFPGRFSGRQFSNSRSEMNVSTLELGDSALYLCASSSGTGVTEAFFGQGTRLTVV.

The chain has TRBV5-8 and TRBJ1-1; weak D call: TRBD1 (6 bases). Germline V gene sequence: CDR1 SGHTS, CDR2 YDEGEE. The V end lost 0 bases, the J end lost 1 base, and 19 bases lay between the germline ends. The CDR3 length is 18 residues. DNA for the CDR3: TGTGCCAGCAGCTTGGAATGGGCTTATCAGGGGTCGAACACTGAAGCTTTCTTT. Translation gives CASSLEWAYQGSNTEAFF.

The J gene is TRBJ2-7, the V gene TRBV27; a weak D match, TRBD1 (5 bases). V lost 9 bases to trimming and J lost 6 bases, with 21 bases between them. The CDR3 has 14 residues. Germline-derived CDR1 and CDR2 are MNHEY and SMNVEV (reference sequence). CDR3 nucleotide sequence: TGTGCCAGTAAAAAAGAGTCCAGGGTGGGCGAGCAGTACTTC. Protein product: CASKKESRVGEQYF.

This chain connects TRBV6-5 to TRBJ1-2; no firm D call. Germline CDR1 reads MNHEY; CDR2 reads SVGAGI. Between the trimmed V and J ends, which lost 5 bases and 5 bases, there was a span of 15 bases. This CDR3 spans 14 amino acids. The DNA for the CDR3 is TGTGCCAGCAGTGAACCAGGTGGGCTTTATGGCTACACCTTC. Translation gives CASSEPGGLYGYTF.

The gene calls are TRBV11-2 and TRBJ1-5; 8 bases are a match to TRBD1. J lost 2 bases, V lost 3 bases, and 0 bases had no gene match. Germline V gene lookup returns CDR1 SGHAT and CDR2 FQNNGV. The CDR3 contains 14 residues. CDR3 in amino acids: CASSLGQGNQPQHF. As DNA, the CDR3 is TGTGCCAGCAGCTTGGGACAGGGCAATCAGCCCCAGCATTTT. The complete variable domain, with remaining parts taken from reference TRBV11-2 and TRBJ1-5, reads EAGVAQSPRYKIIEKRQSVAFWCNPISGHATLYWYQQILGQGPKLLIQFQNNGVVDDSQLPKDRFSAERLKGVDSTLKIQPAKLEDSAVYLCASSLGQGNQPQHFGDGTRLSIL.

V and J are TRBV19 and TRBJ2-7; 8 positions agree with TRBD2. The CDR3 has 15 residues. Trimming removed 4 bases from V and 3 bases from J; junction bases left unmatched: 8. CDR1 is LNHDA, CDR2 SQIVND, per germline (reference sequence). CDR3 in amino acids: CASSRWGSGVYEQYF. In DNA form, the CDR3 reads TGTGCCAGTAGTAGGTGGGGTAGCGGGGTCTACGAGCAGTACTTC.

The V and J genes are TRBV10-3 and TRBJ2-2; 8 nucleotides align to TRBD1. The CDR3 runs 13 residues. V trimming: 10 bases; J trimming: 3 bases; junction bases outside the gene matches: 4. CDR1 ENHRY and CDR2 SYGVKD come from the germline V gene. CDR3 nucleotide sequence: TGTGCCACTTCGACAGGGGACACCGGGGAGCTGTTTTTT. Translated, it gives CATSTGDTGELFF.

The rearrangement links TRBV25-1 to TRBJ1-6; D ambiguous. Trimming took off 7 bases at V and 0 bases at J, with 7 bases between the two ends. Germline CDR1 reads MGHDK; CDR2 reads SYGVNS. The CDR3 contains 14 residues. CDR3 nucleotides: TGTGCCAGCAAACACAGCTCCTATAATTCACCCCTCCACTTT. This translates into CASKHSSYNSPLHF.

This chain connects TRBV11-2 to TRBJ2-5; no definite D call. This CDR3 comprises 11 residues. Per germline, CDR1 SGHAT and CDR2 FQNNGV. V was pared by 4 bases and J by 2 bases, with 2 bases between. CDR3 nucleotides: TGTGCCAGCAGCTCACAAGAGACCCAGTACTTC. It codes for CASSSQETQYF.

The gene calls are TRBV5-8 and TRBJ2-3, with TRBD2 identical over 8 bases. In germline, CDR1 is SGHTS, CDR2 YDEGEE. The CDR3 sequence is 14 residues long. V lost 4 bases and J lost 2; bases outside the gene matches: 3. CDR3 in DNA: TGTGCCAGCAGCCAAGCGGGGGCCACAGATACGCAGTATTTT. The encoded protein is CASSQAGATDTQYF. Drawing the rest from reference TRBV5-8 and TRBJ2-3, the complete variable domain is EAGVTQSPTHLIKTRGQQATLRCSPISGHTSVYWYQQALGLGLQFLLWYDEGEERNRGNFPPRFSGRQFPNYSSELNVNALELEDSALYLCASSQAGATDTQYFGPGTRLTVL.

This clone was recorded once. In DNA, the CDR3 is TGTGCTAGTGGTTTCAGGGTTGGGACTGAAGCTTTCTTT. Protein sequence: CASGFRVGTEAFF. The rearrangement links TRBV12-5 to TRBJ1-1; possibly TRBD1 for D (5 bases). Trimming removed 3 bases from V and 5 bases from J, with 10 bases in between. The CDR3 is made up of 13 amino acids. The germline CDR1 and CDR2 sequences are LGHNT and FRNRAP.

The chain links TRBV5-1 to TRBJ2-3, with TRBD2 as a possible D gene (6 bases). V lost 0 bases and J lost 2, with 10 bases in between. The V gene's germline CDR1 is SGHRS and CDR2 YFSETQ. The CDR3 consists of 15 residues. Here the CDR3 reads CASSLDGGTTDTQYF. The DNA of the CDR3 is TGCGCCAGCAGCTTGGATGGGGGGACCACAGATACGCAGTATTTT.

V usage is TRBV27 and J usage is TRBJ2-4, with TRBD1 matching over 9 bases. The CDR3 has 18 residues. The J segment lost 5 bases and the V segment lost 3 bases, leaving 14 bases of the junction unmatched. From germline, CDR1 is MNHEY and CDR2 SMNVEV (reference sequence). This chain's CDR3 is CASSFVDRGLAPENIQYF. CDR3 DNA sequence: TGTGCCAGCAGTTTTGTGGACAGGGGCCTTGCCCCGGAAAACATTCAGTACTTC.

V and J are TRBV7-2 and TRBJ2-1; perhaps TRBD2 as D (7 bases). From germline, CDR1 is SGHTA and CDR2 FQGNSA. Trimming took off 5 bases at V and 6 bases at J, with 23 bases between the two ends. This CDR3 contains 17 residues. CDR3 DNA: TGTGCCAGCAGCCCCTCCCTGCGGGGGACACTAGTCAATGAGCAGTTCTTC. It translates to CASSPSLRGTLVNEQFF.

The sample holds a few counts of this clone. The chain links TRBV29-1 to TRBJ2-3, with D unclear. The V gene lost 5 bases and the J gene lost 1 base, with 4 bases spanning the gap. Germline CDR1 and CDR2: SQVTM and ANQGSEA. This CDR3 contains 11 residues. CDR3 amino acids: CSVLGTDTQYF. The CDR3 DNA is TGCAGCGTTCTCGGCACAGATACGCAGTATTTT.

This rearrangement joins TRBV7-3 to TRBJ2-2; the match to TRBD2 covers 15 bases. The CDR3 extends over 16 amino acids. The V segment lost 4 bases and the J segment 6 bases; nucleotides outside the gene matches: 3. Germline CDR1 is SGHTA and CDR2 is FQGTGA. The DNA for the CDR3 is TGTGCCAGCAGCTCCAGGACTAGCGGGGGGGCCGGGGAGCTGTTTTTT. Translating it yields CASSSRTSGGAGELFF. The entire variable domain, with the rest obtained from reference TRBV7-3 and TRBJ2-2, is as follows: GAGVSQTPSNKVTEKGKYVELRCDPISGHTALYWYRQSLGQGPEFLIYFQGTGAADDSGLPNDRFFAVRPEGSVSTLKIQRTERGDSAVYLCASSSRTSGGAGELFFGEGSRLTVL.

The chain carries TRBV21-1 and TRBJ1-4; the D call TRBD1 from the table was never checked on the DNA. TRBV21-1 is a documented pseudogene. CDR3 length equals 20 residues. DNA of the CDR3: TGTGCCAGCAGCTTAAACCACCGGGACAGGGTACGTTCTCTGCGCGAAAAACTGTTTTTT. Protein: CASSLNHRDRVRSLREKLFF.

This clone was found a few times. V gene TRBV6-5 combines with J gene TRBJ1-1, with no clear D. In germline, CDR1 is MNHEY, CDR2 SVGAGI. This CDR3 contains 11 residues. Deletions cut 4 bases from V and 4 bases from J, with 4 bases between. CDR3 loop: CASSSITEAFF. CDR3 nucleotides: TGTGCCAGCAGTTCCATCACTGAAGCTTTCTTT.

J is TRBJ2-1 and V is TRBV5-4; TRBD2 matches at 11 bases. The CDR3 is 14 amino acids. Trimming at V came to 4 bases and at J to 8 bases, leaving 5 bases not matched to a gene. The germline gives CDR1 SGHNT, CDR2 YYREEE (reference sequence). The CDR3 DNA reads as TGTGCCAGCAGCAGAAGGACTAGCGGGCATGAGCAGTTCTTC. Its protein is CASSRRTSGHEQFF.

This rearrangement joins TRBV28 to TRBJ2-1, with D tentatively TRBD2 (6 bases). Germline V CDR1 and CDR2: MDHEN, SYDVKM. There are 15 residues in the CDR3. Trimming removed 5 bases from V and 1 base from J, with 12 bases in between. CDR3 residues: CASSPGTPSYNEQFF. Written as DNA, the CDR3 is TGTGCCAGCAGTCCCGGGACTCCTTCCTACAATGAGCAGTTCTTC.